This T cell receptor beta chain was observed in a study of cytomegalovirus exposure and HLA in healthy donors. This clone occurred once. This CDR3 region has 20 residues. PCR primers comprised 60 Vbeta and 13 Jbeta primers. Repertoires were generated with immunoSEQ multiplex PCR, while TCRdb's copy carries only in-frame clones and drops some. Among fewer than 200,000 clones listed, 72% were seen once. The TCR was taken from a human donor in good health. Material for sequencing was PBMCs. This chain uses TRBV21-1 with TRBJ1-6. TRBV21-1 is marked as a pseudogene. In DNA form, the CDR3 reads TGTGCCAGCAGCAAAGGGAGGGGCCCAGGGAGTTGTCCCAACGATTCACCCCTCCACTTT. Its protein product is CASSKGRGPGSCPNDSPLHF.